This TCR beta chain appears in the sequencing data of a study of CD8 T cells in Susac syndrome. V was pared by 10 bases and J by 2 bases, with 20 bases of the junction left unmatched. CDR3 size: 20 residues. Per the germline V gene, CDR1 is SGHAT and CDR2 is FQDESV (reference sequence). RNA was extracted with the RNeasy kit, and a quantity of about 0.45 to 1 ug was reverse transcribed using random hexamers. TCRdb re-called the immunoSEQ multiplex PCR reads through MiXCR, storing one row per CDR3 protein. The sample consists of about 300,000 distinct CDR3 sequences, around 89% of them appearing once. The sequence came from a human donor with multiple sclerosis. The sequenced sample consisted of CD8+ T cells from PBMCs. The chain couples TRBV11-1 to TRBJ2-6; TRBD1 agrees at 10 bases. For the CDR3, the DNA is TGTGCCATCCTCGTCGGGACAGGGGCCCCGCACAGTCCTGGGGCCAACGTCCTGACTTTC. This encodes CAILVGTGAPHSPGANVLTF. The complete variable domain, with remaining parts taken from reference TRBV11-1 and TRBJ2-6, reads EAEVAQSPRYKITEKSQAVAFWCDPISGHATLYWYRQILGQGPELLVQFQDESVVDDSQLPKDRFSAERLKGVDSTLKIQPAELGDSAMYLCAILVGTGAPHSPGANVLTFGAGSRLTVL.